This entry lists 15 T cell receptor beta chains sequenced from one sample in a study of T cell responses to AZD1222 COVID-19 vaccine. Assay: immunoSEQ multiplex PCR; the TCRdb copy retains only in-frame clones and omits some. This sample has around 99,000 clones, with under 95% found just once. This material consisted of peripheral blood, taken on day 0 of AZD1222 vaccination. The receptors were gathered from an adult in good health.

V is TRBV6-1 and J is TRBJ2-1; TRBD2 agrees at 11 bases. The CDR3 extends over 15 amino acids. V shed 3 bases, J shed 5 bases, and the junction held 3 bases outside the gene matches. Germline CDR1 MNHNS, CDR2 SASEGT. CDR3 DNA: TGTGCCAGCAGTGATAGCGGGGGGGCGAACAATGAGCAGTTCTTC. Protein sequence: CASSDSGGANNEQFF.

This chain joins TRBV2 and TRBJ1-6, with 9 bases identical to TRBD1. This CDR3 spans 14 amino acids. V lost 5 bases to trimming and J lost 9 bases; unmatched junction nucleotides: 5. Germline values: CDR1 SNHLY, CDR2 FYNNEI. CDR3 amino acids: CASSSGTGSSPLHF. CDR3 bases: TGTGCCAGCAGTTCCGGGACAGGGAGTTCACCCCTCCACTTT.

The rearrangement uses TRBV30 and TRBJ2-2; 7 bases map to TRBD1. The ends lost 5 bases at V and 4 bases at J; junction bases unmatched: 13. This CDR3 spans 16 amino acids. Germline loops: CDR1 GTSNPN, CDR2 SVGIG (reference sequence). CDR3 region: CAWGNRGAWVTGELFF. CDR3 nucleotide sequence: TGTGCCTGGGGAAACAGGGGAGCTTGGGTCACCGGGGAGCTGTTTTTT. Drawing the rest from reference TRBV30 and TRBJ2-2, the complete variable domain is SQTIHQWPATLVQPVGSPLSLECTVEGTSNPNLYWYRQAAGRGLQLLFYSVGIGQISSEVPQNLSASRPQDRQFILSSKKLLLSDSGFYLCAWGNRGAWVTGELFFGEGSRLTVL.

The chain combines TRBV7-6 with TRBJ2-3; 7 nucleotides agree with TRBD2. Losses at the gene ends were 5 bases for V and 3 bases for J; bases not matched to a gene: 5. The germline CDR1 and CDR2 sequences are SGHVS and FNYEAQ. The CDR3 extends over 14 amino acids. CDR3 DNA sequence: TGTGCCAGCAGCCGACTAGCCATGACAGATACGCAGTATTTT. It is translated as CASSRLAMTDTQYF.

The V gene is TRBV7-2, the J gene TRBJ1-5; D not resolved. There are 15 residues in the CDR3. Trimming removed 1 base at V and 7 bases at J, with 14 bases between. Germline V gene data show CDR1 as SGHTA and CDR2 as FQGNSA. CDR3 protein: CASSLEPGFEQPQHF. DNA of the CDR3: TGTGCCAGCAGCTTAGAACCGGGGTTTGAGCAGCCCCAGCATTTT.

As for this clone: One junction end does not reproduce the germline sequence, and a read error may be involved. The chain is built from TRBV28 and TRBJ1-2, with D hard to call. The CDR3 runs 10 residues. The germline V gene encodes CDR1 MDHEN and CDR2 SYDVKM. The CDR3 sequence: CATSGPGRNF. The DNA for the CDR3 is TGTGCCACCTCCGGACCCGGGCGAAACTTC.

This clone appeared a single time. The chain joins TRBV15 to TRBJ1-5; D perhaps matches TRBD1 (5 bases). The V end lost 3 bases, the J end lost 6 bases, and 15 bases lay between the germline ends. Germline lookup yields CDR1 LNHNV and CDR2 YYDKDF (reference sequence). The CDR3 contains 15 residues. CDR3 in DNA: TGTGCCACCAGCAGGGGCAGGGACGGTGGTCAGCCCCAGCATTTT. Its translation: CATSRGRDGGQPQHF.

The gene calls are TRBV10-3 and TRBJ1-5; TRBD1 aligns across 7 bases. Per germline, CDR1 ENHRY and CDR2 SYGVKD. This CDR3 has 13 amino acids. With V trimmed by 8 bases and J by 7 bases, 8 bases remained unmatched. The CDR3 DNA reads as TGTGCCATCCAGGGGGGGGGTCGACAGCCCCAGCATTTT. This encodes CAIQGGGRQPQHF.

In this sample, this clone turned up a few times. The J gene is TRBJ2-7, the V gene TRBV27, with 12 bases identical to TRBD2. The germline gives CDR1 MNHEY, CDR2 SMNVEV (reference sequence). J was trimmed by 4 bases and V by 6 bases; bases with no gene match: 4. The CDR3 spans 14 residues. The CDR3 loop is CASRTGLAGYEQYF. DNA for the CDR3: TGTGCCAGCAGGACTGGACTAGCGGGGTACGAGCAGTACTTC.

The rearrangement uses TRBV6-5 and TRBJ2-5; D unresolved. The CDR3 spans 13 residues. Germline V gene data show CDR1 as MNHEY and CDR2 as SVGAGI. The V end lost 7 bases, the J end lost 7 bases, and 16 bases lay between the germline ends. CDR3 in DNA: TGTGCCAGCACCCGAGGTGGGGTTGGGACCCAGTACTTC. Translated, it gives CASTRGGVGTQYF.

The CDR3 sequence: CASSFNTGELFF. The CDR3 DNA reads TGTGCCAGCAGCTTCAACACCGGGGAGCTGTTTTTT. The chain links TRBV5-6 to TRBJ2-2; no definite D call. Trimming removed 2 bases at V and 2 bases at J, with 1 base between. The CDR3 is made up of 12 amino acids. Germline assignment: CDR1 SGHDT and CDR2 YYEEEE.

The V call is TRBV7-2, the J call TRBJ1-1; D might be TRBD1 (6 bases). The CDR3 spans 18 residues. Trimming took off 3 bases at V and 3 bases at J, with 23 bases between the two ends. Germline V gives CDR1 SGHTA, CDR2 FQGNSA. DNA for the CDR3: TGTGCCAGCAGCTTCCGGGCCCGTGGGGGGCGCATTGACACTGAAGCTTTCTTT. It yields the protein CASSFRARGGRIDTEAFF. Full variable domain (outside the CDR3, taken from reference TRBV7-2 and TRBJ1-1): GAGVSQSPSNKVTEKGKDVELRCDPISGHTALYWYRQSLGQGLEFLIYFQGNSAPDKSGLPSDRFSAERTGGSVSTLTIQRTQQEDSAVYLCASSFRARGGRIDTEAFFGQGTRLTVV.

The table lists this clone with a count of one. CDR3 residues: CASAIRGQGAFSGELFF. As DNA, the CDR3 is TGTGCCAGTGCCATCCGGGGACAGGGGGCATTTTCCGGGGAGCTGTTTTTT. The gene calls are TRBV18 and TRBJ2-2; 12 bases are shared with TRBD1. Looked up from germline, CDR1 is KGHSH and CDR2 is LQKENI. The CDR3 is 17 amino acids. V shed 9 bases and J 6 bases; nucleotides not matched to a gene: 14.

The CDR3 region is CASSPEEDRTDTQYF. In DNA form, the CDR3 reads TGTGCCAGCAGTCCCGAGGAGGACCGCACAGATACGCAGTATTTT. This chain links TRBV6-4 with TRBJ2-3; D is possibly TRBD2 (5 bases). Looked up from germline, CDR1 is MRHNA and CDR2 is SNTAGT. This CDR3 is built from 15 residues. Trimming cost V 5 bases and J 1 base, with 13 bases left between them.

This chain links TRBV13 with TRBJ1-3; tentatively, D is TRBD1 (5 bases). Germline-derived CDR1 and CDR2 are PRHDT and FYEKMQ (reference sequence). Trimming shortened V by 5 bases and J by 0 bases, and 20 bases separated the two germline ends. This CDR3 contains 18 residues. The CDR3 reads CASSHTTTGGFSGNTIYF. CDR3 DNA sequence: TGTGCCAGCAGCCACACCACTACAGGAGGCTTCTCTGGAAACACCATATATTTT. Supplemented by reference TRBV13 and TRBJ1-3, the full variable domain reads AAGVIQSPRHLIKEKRETATLKCYPIPRHDTVYWYQQGPGQDPQFLISFYEKMQSDKGSIPDRFSAQQFSDYHSELNMSSLELGDSALYFCASSHTTTGGFSGNTIYFGEGSWLTVV.